Listed here is a single TCR beta chain. The antigen it binds to is not known. No much larger clone is present one base from it, and per-base qualities are unavailable. Spanning cysteine to phenylalanine, the CDR3 consists of 15 amino acids. This entry keeps only the CDR3 DNA: 45 bases, framed from base 1. V was cut back by 6 bases and J by 7 bases, leaving a gap of 19 bases between them. CDR1 and CDR2 are read off the germline V gene as MDHEN and SYDVKM. The source of the sample is a study of CD8 T cells in ankylosing spondylitis (dated by TCRdb to about 2017). A note on the overall study: The study profiled T cell receptor beta repertoires in healthy donors and ankylosing spondylitis patients to find disease-linked TCR variants. The whole study cohort included 108 healthy donors and 25 ankylosing spondylitis patients. Samples of peripheral blood were taken, and for ankylosing spondylitis patients, synovial fluid was collected as well. General findings and caveats noted by the study authors: In peripheral blood, the disease-linked clones were found at relatively low frequencies and had a CD8+ phenotype. Some motif variants had previously been reported in the synovial fluid and blood of reactive arthritis patients, which suggests shared mechanisms of disease initiation. According to the report, matched synovial fluid samples from ankylosing spondylitis patients were significantly enriched for the disease-linked clones. A TCR beta motif of several highly homologous amino acid variants appeared characteristic of blood from ankylosing spondylitis patients.

Sequenced on an Illumina HiSeq 2500. Quantitative 5'-RACE with molecular barcodes was the method used to prepare the TCR beta libraries. Processing in the source paper ran as follows. Disease-linked TCR variants were identified with a new computational method built on a probabilistic model of VDJ rearrangement. TCRdb trimmed the raw reads at Q25, called clones with MiXCR and kept productive beta chains. Each entry is one CDR3 protein sequence, shown with its most common DNA and genes. In this record, the V and J calls reflect TCRdb's handling and not the investigators' own analysis. Recorded for this sample are about 210,000 distinct CDR3 sequences; around 8% of them occurred a single time. About 5% of the sample rests with the top ten.

Recombination joined TRBV28 with TRBJ1-5, with a tentative D gene TRBD1 over 6 matching bases. The source material was blood, either unsorted or a sorted T cell fraction (not recorded which). This clonotype was sampled from a female donor with ankylosing spondylitis or in good health (not recorded which). The DNA is TGTGCCAGCAGGATTACAGGGAAAAGGGGACAGCCCCAGCATTTT. Its amino acids are CASRITGKRGQPQHF.